Each of the 6 T cell receptor beta chains below was sequenced from the same sample in a study of T-cell reconstitution after alpha-beta-depleted transplantation in children. A TCRbeta library incorporating unique molecular identifiers was prepared. TCRdb re-called the PCR reads through MiXCR, storing one row per CDR3 protein. The repertoire has around 450,000 distinct CDR3 sequences, 15% to 20% of them found once; the top ten carry approximately 29%. The specimen was PBMCs, mostly from graft donor cells, collected 360 days after TCRalphabeta/CD19-depleted stem cell transplant. These receptors were collected from a boy under two years old who had a stem cell transplant for Wiskott-Aldrich syndrome, so the T cells may come from the graft donor.

The chain couples TRBV4-1 to TRBJ2-2, with 12 bases identical to TRBD2. Per germline, CDR1 MGHRA and CDR2 YSYEKL. The CDR3 loop spans 19 amino acids. J gave up 4 bases and V 0 bases, and 9 bases lay outside the gene matches. CDR3 sequence: CASSQERLAGGPRTGELFF. The CDR3 nucleotides read TGCGCCAGCAGCCAAGAAAGGCTAGCGGGGGGGCCGCGCACCGGGGAGCTGTTTTTT.

The J gene is TRBJ2-2, the V gene TRBV12-3 or TRBV12-4, with D possibly being TRBD1 (6 bases). With 6 bases removed from V and 2 bases from J, the gap between germline ends came to 13 bases. The CDR3 length is 15 residues. CDR3 bases: TGTGCCAGCAGCCATGACAGGCTCAACACCGGGGAGCTGTTTTTT. It is translated as CASSHDRLNTGELFF.

This clonotype was counted a few times. This chain joins TRBV5-1 and TRBJ2-3; weak D call: TRBD2 (6 bases). Germline CDR1 and CDR2: SGHRS and YFSETQ. V lost 6 bases and J lost 3, with 14 bases in between. The CDR3 consists of 14 residues. This CDR3 is CASTPGRMTDTQYF. CDR3 in DNA: TGCGCCAGCACCCCTGGGAGGATGACAGATACGCAGTATTTT.

This rearrangement joins TRBV5-1 to TRBJ2-2, with TRBD1 identical over 8 bases. CDR1 and CDR2 (germline): SGHRS, YFSETQ. This CDR3 is 14 amino acids long. V trimming: 7 bases; J trimming: 3 bases; junction bases outside the gene matches: 5. The CDR3 DNA follows: TGCGCCAGCCAGACAGGGGACTACACCGGGGAGCTGTTTTTT. Its translation is CASQTGDYTGELFF. The variable domain in full, with the rest retrieved from reference TRBV5-1 and TRBJ2-2, is KAGVTQTPRYLIKTRGQQVTLSCSPISGHRSVSWYQQTPGQGLQFLFEYFSETQRNKGNFPGRFSGRQFSNSRSEMNVSTLELGDSALYLCASQTGDYTGELFFGEGSRLTVL.

This clonotype was observed many times. The V and J genes are TRBV27 and TRBJ2-1; TRBD2 matches 7 bases. The V gene end was trimmed by 3 bases and the J gene end by 4 bases; junction bases not matched to a gene: 6. The length of the CDR3 is 15 residues. CDR1 is MNHEY and CDR2 is SMNVEV in the germline V gene (reference sequence). The DNA for the CDR3 is TGTGCCAGCAGTTTTGGCGGGAGAAGGTACAATGAGCAGTTCTTC. Residues: CASSFGGRRYNEQFF.

This clonotype showed up many times. The chain links TRBV7-2 to TRBJ2-5; D not certain. The V gene's germline CDR1 is SGHTA and CDR2 FQGNSA. Trimming left V 1 base short and J 3 bases short, with 9 bases between. The CDR3 runs 14 residues. The CDR3 reads CASSLVPGEETQYF. The CDR3 DNA is TGTGCCAGCAGCTTAGTACCGGGTGAAGAGACCCAGTACTTC.